Below are 20 T cell receptor beta chains sequenced from a single sample in a study of blood T cell repertoires in COVID-19. Clones were read by immunoSEQ multiplex PCR, and TCRdb kept only the in-frame ones, dropping some. The repertoire consists of around 340,000 clones, with 88% occurring once and the leading ten covering over 0.9%. The sample consisted of PBMCs or T cells enriched from blood (not recorded which). Every receptor here comes from a woman in her 30s who had been exposed to COVID-19.

V gene TRBV12-5 combines with J gene TRBJ1-2; D is perhaps TRBD1 (6 bases). CDR3 size: 16 residues. Trimming pared 3 bases from V and 0 bases from J, leaving 14 bases between. The germline V gene has CDR1 LGHNT and CDR2 FRNRAP. The CDR3 spells CASGFHLGQANYGYTF. The CDR3 DNA sequence: TGTGCTAGTGGTTTTCATCTGGGACAAGCTAACTATGGCTACACCTTC. Filled out from reference TRBV12-5 and TRBJ1-2, the complete variable domain reads DARVTQTPRHKVTEMGQEVTMRCQPILGHNTVFWYRQTMMQGLELLAYFRNRAPLDDSGMPKDRFSAEMPDATLATLKIQPSEPRDSAVYFCASGFHLGQANYGYTFGSGTRLTVV.

The rearrangement joins TRBV30 to TRBJ1-4; a possible D gene is TRBD1 (5 bases). From germline, CDR1 is GTSNPN and CDR2 SVGIG (reference sequence). V was cut by 1 base and J by 3 bases, with 9 bases left in between. This CDR3 has 14 amino acids. CDR3 sequence (DNA): TGTGCCTGGAGTGAAAGGGGTTCTAATGAAAAACTGTTTTTT. This codes for CAWSERGSNEKLFF.

J is TRBJ2-7 and V is TRBV4-1, with TRBD1 matching over 8 bases. Germline V gene sequence: CDR1 MGHRA, CDR2 YSYEKL. V dropped 5 bases and J dropped 3; count of bases not matched to a gene: 6. The CDR3 extends over 14 amino acids. The CDR3 DNA reads as TGCGCCAGCAGCGCAACCGGGACAGGCTACGAGCAGTACTTC. Protein product: CASSATGTGYEQYF.

The genes are TRBV10-3 and TRBJ1-6; 7 positions agree with TRBD1. The CDR3 is 13 amino acids. CDR1 and CDR2 (germline): ENHRY, SYGVKD. J gave up 4 bases and V 6 bases, and 0 bases lay outside the gene matches. CDR3 in amino acids: CAISRGYNSPLHF. The CDR3 DNA sequence: TGTGCCATCAGCAGGGGGTATAATTCACCCCTCCACTTT.

The gene calls are TRBV3-1 (or the pseudogene TRBV3-2) and TRBJ2-1; 7 positions match TRBD2. This CDR3 has 13 residues. The J segment lost 10 bases and the V segment lost 3 bases, leaving 6 bases of the junction unmatched. Germline-derived CDR1 and CDR2 are LGHDT and YNNKEL (reference sequence). The CDR3 region has the DNA TGTGCCAGCAGCCATGGGAGGGCAGGGGAGCAGTTCTTC. It specifies CASSHGRAGEQFF.

The J gene is TRBJ2-3, the V gene TRBV25-1; TRBD1 might be the D (6 bases). The ends were cut back, 1 base at V and 4 bases at J, with 15 bases in the middle. CDR1 and CDR2 from the germline V gene are MGHDK and SYGVNS. The CDR3 contains 16 residues. CDR3 sequence: CASSESGDWGPDTQYF. CDR3 sequence (DNA): TGTGCCAGCAGTGAATCAGGGGATTGGGGGCCAGATACGCAGTATTTT. Looking up the rest from reference TRBV25-1 and TRBJ2-3 gives the full variable domain: EADIYQTPRYLVIGTGKKITLECSQTMGHDKMYWYQQDPGMELHLIHYSYGVNSTEKGDLSSESTVSRIRTEHFPLTLESARPSHTSQYLCASSESGDWGPDTQYFGPGTRLTVL.

The chain joins TRBV15 to TRBJ2-2, with 7 bases that match TRBD2. The CDR3 loop spans 16 amino acids. CDR1 and CDR2 (germline): LNHNV, YYDKDF (reference sequence). After removal of 5 bases from V and 2 bases from J, the junction contained 8 bases not matched to a gene. The CDR3 loop is CATSRAPSGNTGELFF. DNA for the CDR3: TGTGCCACCAGCCGAGCCCCTAGCGGAAACACCGGGGAGCTGTTTTTT.

The DNA of the CDR3 is TGTGCCAGCACCCTTGACATCTCCTACGAGCAGTACTTC. This encodes CASTLDISYEQYF. The gene calls are TRBV2 and TRBJ2-7; D is unclear. The CDR3 extends over 13 amino acids. V was pared by 7 bases and J by 0 bases, with 10 bases between. Germline V lookup: CDR1 SNHLY, CDR2 FYNNEI. The variable domain in full, completed from reference TRBV2 and TRBJ2-7, reads EPEVTQTPSHQVTQMGQEVILRCVPISNHLYFYWYRQILGQKVEFLVSFYNNEISEKSEIFDDQFSVERPDGSNFTLKIRSTKLEDSAMYFCASTLDISYEQYFGPGTRLTVT.

This chain uses TRBV7-2 with TRBJ2-1; 9 nucleotides agree with TRBD2. The ends lost 5 bases at V and 0 bases at J; junction bases unmatched: 8. The V gene's germline CDR1 is SGHTA and CDR2 FQGNSA. CDR3 length: 17 residues. CDR3 nucleotides: TGTGCCAGCAGCAAGTTTTTAGCGGGAGCCTCCTACAATGAGCAGTTCTTC. Amino acids: CASSKFLAGASYNEQFF.

The chain combines TRBV18 with TRBJ1-2; TRBD1 matches at 7 bases. The CDR3 contains 16 residues. The J segment lost 7 bases and the V segment lost 3 bases, leaving 14 bases of the junction unmatched. CDR1 KGHSH and CDR2 LQKENI come from the germline V gene. CDR3 sequence reads: CASSPSELTGMGGYTF. CDR3 nucleotides: TGTGCCAGCTCACCGTCAGAACTGACAGGGATGGGTGGCTACACCTTC.

This sequence joins TRBV20-1 and TRBJ2-1, with 9 bases fitting TRBD2. The CDR3 spans 12 residues. The ends lost 3 bases at V and 8 bases at J; junction bases unmatched: 2. Per the germline V gene, CDR1 is DFQATT and CDR2 is SNEGSKA (reference sequence). The CDR3 DNA sequence: TGCAGTGCTAGTGCGGGAGGGGATGAGCAGTTCTTC. Residues: CSASAGGDEQFF.

CDR3 nucleotides: TGTGCCAGCAGCTTGGGGACAGGGGATAGGGAAAAACTGTTTTTT. It is translated as CASSLGTGDREKLFF. The rearrangement links TRBV5-8 to TRBJ1-4; 9 bases are a match to TRBD1. Germline V gene data show CDR1 as SGHTS and CDR2 as YDEGEE. The CDR3 has 15 residues. V gave up 0 bases and J gave up 8 bases; unmatched junction bases: 5.

This clone has a single count. V usage is TRBV5-1 and J usage is TRBJ1-2, with 7 bases identical to TRBD1. The J segment lost 3 bases and the V segment lost 0 bases, leaving 5 bases of the junction unmatched. CDR1 and CDR2 from the germline V gene are SGHRS and YFSETQ. This CDR3 is 15 amino acids long. The CDR3 DNA reads TGCGCCAGCAGCTTGGTAGGGGGCGAGGACTATGGCTACACCTTC. It codes for CASSLVGGEDYGYTF.

The sample holds one count of this clone. The rearrangement links TRBV6-6 to TRBJ2-7; 8 nucleotides align to TRBD2. The CDR3 length is 15 residues. V shed 5 bases and J 3 bases; nucleotides not matched to a gene: 9. CDR1 is MNHNY, CDR2 SVGAGI, per germline (reference sequence). The CDR3 DNA reads TGTGCCAGCAGTAGTATTAGCGGGATGGACTACGAGCAGTACTTC. Protein sequence: CASSSISGMDYEQYF.

The J gene is TRBJ1-2, the V gene TRBV12-3 or TRBV12-4; 7 bases align to TRBD1. This CDR3 has 12 residues. J gave up 4 bases and V 6 bases, and 2 bases lay outside the gene matches. CDR3 loop: CASRPGGYGYTF. The CDR3 coding sequence is TGTGCCAGCAGGCCAGGGGGCTATGGCTACACCTTC.

This chain connects TRBV5-6 to TRBJ1-1, with TRBD1 identical over 7 bases. V gave up 4 bases and J gave up 8 bases; unmatched junction bases: 2. From germline, CDR1 is SGHDT and CDR2 YYEEEE. This CDR3 spans 11 amino acids. This CDR3 reads CASSIQGEAFF. The CDR3 DNA sequence: TGTGCCAGCAGCATACAGGGGGAAGCTTTCTTT.

V is TRBV7-6 and J is TRBJ2-3; TRBD2 aligns across 12 bases. V dropped 6 bases and J dropped 7; count of bases not matched to a gene: 8. CDR1 and CDR2 from the germline V gene are SGHVS and FNYEAQ. The CDR3 is 15 residues long. In DNA form, the CDR3 reads TGTGCCAGCAGAGCCCTGACTAGCGGGAGTAATACGCAGTATTTT. Encoded protein: CASRALTSGSNTQYF.

V usage is TRBV5-1 and J usage is TRBJ1-4; 9 nucleotides line up with TRBD1. Germline V gene lookup returns CDR1 SGHRS and CDR2 YFSETQ. The CDR3 is made up of 14 amino acids. V trimming: 4 bases; J trimming: 6 bases; junction bases outside the gene matches: 4. This CDR3 is CASSVGQGDEKLFF. Here the CDR3 DNA reads TGCGCCAGCAGCGTGGGACAGGGTGATGAAAAACTGTTTTTT.

The V and J genes are TRBV6-5 and TRBJ1-4; D unresolved. The ends were cut back, 4 bases at V and 0 bases at J, with 12 bases in the middle. The germline CDR1 and CDR2 sequences are MNHEY and SVGAGI. This CDR3 has 16 amino acids. The CDR3 is CASSLAAPATNEKLFF. The CDR3, as DNA: TGTGCCAGCAGTTTGGCAGCGCCCGCAACTAATGAAAAACTGTTTTTT.

The J gene is TRBJ2-1, the V gene TRBV5-1; 9 bases are a match to TRBD2. Germline CDR1 and CDR2: SGHRS and YFSETQ. The J segment lost 5 bases and the V segment lost 0 bases, leaving 6 bases of the junction unmatched. The CDR3 is made up of 16 amino acids. The CDR3 DNA reads TGCGCCAGCAGCTTGGCCGTGACTAGCGGTAACAATGAGCAGTTCTTC. It yields the protein CASSLAVTSGNNEQFF. The whole variable domain, remainder taken from reference TRBV5-1 and TRBJ2-1, is KAGVTQTPRYLIKTRGQQVTLSCSPISGHRSVSWYQQTPGQGLQFLFEYFSETQRNKGNFPGRFSGRQFSNSRSEMNVSTLELGDSALYLCASSLAVTSGNNEQFFGPGTRLTVL.